A selection of T cell receptor beta chains follows, all from one sample in a study of control samples from healthy donors and cancer patients. Clones were sequenced by immunoSEQ multiplex PCR, and TCRdb holds only the in-frame ones, with some missing. This table holds about 58,000 clones, 90% found once. The source material was PBMCs. Every receptor here comes from a man aged 55 to 69 with colorectal cancer. Both conserved end residues are trimmed from each CDR3. The order of the fields is clone size, J gene, V gene, CDR3 protein. Not all rows give a size; the values are once, few, many and, for expanded clones, a class.

. TRBJ1-4 TRBV29-1 SVGRAHSEKLF
. TRBJ2-2 TRBV6-4 ASSDSSGANTGELF
. TRBJ1-1 TRBV4-2 ASSQDRRTGSEAF
. TRBJ2-5 TRBV5-4 ASSLGGAGGLQETQY
. TRBJ2-7 TRBV5-4 ASSWAGESYEQY
. TRBJ2-5 TRBV18 ASSPSYQETQY
few TRBJ2-3 TRBV5-4 ASSSTATATDTQY
. TRBJ2-3 TRBV3-1/TRBV3-2 ASSLRGLDSDTQY
once TRBJ2-7 TRBV5-4 ASSPVRAPYEQY
. TRBJ1-2 TRBV25-1 ASSDSVQGRSGYT
. TRBJ2-2 TRBV15 ATRLAATNTGELF
. TRBJ2-1 TRBV27 ASSLSDGHYNEQF
. TRBJ1-3 TRBV7-2 ASSLDSPSGNTIY
. TRBJ2-5 TRBV5-8 ASSLGAVQETQY
. TRBJ1-1 TRBV5-1 ASSEQGGNTEAF
. TRBJ2-2 TRBV4-3 ASSLYGSPTGELF
. TRBJ1-2 TRBV4-1 ASSQDQVAALNYGYT
. TRBJ1-5 TRBV10-1 ASSNSYQPQH
. TRBJ2-7 TRBV23-1 ASSQSKEIYEQY
few TRBJ2-2 TRBV9 ASSVGSGFSGELF
once TRBJ1-3 TRBV19 ASTNQEGGNTIY
. TRBJ2-5 TRBV5-1 ASSLGLAGQETQY
. TRBJ2-1 TRBV11-2 ASSLMPGTGDF
few TRBJ2-2 TRBV30 AWSPGTIPAGELF
. TRBJ2-2 TRBV7-8 ASSVWRGEGTGELF
. TRBJ2-1 TRBV9 ASSVVASGGAYNEQF
. TRBJ2-1 TRBV18 ASSPSGGAYNEQF
. TRBJ1-2 TRBV6-4 ASYHPGTGINGYT
few TRBJ2-3 TRBV11-3 ASSSRGTSGGSSTDTQY
. TRBJ2-7 TRBV5-1 ASSPGTSVPYEQY
. TRBJ1-1 TRBV19 ASRRVPVPGTEAF
. TRBJ2-3 TRBV12-5 ASGPGYGADTQY
few TRBJ2-5 TRBV5-1 ASSSRTGASEETQY
. TRBJ1-5 TRBV28 ASSQKVGAWQPQH
. TRBJ2-3 TRBV5-1 ASSFTPSSTDTQY
. TRBJ1-4 TRBV9 ASSISGTSNEKLF
once TRBJ1-4 TRBV12-5 ASGLVPAAAKLF
once TRBJ2-7 TRBV6-5 ASSDYTYEQY
once TRBJ2-2 TRBV3-1/TRBV3-2 ASSPSDRPVQVGELF